Given below is one T cell receptor beta chain in context. The sample is drawn from a study of T cell responses to AZD1222 COVID-19 vaccine. Method: immunoSEQ multiplex PCR; TCRdb's copy keeps in-frame clones and lacks some. The sample includes approximately 89,000 clones, roughly 84% of them seen just once. The CDR3 contains 16 residues. J is TRBJ1-5 and V is TRBV21-1; TRBD1 reflects the table's D call only, with no check against the DNA. TRBV21-1 is flagged as a pseudogene. The material was peripheral blood, obtained on day 0 of AZD1222 vaccination. The receptor was derived from an adult in good health. The CDR3 region is CASTSDSGGLNQPQHF. The CDR3 region has the DNA TGTGCCAGCACCTCCGACTCAGGGGGACTTAATCAGCCCCAGCATTTT.